One sample yielded the 8 T cell receptor beta chains listed below, sequenced in a study of beta chain features in type 1 diabetes. Regarding the study as a whole: TCRB CDR3s were moderately but significantly shorter in Type 1 diabetes patients in all four CD4+ subsets.

What was sequenced were expressed TCRB transcripts, since all of the isolated RNA had been reverse transcribed. Produced via immunoSEQ multiplex PCR; TCRdb's table is partial and in-frame only. Of about 340,000 clones in the sample, 13% were seen once. Their antigen targets remain unknown. Sequenced input: naive CD4+ T cells from blood. Every receptor here comes from a woman younger than 30 with type 1 diabetes.

The chain uses TRBV25-1 and TRBJ2-7; D remains unclear. This CDR3 region has 15 residues. CDR1 is MGHDK and CDR2 is SYGVNS in the germline V gene. V was trimmed by 2 bases and J by 3 bases, leaving 14 bases between them. In DNA form, the CDR3 reads TGTGCCAGCAGTGAAGCTAGTGACCTATACTACGAGCAGTACTTC. Translating gives CASSEASDLYYEQYF.

The chain recombines TRBV9 with TRBJ2-7, with 8 bases identical to TRBD1. CDR1 and CDR2 (germline): SGDLS, YYNGEE. V lost 3 bases, J lost 5 bases, and 19 bases stayed unmatched. There are 18 residues in the CDR3. The CDR3 region is CASSETGTGGKEGNEQYF. CDR3 DNA: TGTGCCAGCAGCGAGACTGGGACAGGTGGTAAAGAAGGTAACGAGCAGTACTTC.

The CDR3 region has the DNA TGTGCCAGCAGCTTAGCGACGACTAGCAGCAATGAGCAGTTCTTC. Translated: CASSLATTSSNEQFF. The chain is built from TRBV7-2 and TRBJ2-1, with 7 bases fitting TRBD2. After removal of 0 bases from V and 6 bases from J, the junction contained 5 bases not matched to a gene. Germline V lookup: CDR1 SGHTA, CDR2 FQGNSA. The CDR3 spans 15 residues. The full variable domain, in which reference TRBV7-2 and TRBJ2-1 provide the parts outside the CDR3, is GAGVSQSPSNKVTEKGKDVELRCDPISGHTALYWYRQSLGQGLEFLIYFQGNSAPDKSGLPSDRFSAERTGGSVSTLTIQRTQQEDSAVYLCASSLATTSSNEQFFGPGTRLTVL.

This clone turned up a few times. This sequence joins TRBV29-1 and TRBJ1-2; unclear D gene. CDR1 and CDR2 (germline): SQVTM, ANQGSEA. The V and J ends lost 4 bases and 5 bases respectively, with 8 bases between them. This CDR3 spans 11 amino acids. As DNA, the CDR3 is TGCAGCGTTGGAGGGATGTATGGCTACACCTTC. Protein sequence: CSVGGMYGYTF.

This chain joins TRBV28 and TRBJ1-2; TRBD1 is a possible D gene (6 bases). The V and J ends lost 6 bases and 0 bases respectively, with 14 bases between them. The CDR3 is 15 amino acids. CDR1 is MDHEN, CDR2 SYDVKM, per germline. Here the CDR3 DNA reads TGTGCCAGCAGCCAGACAGGCCTTTCTAACTATGGCTACACCTTC. Encoded protein: CASSQTGLSNYGYTF.

This rearrangement joins TRBV18 to TRBJ2-5, with 7 positions matching TRBD1. Trimming cost V 3 bases and J 5 bases; bases outside gene matches: 6. The germline CDR1 and CDR2 sequences are KGHSH and LQKENI. The CDR3 is made up of 14 amino acids. The CDR3 region is CASSPRQGSETQYF. The DNA for the CDR3 is TGTGCCAGCTCACCTAGACAGGGAAGCGAGACCCAGTACTTC.

Comment on this clone: Different DNA sequences within this sample yield the same CDR3. This chain links TRBV30 with TRBJ2-3, with D possibly matching TRBD1 (6 bases). Per germline, CDR1 GTSNPN and CDR2 SVGIG (reference sequence). The CDR3 is made up of 12 amino acids. Trimming took 0 bases from V and 6 from J, leaving 7 bases between them. For the CDR3, the DNA is TGTGCCTGGAGTGTAAGGGGGGATACGCAGTATTTT. This codes for CAWSVRGDTQYF.

A few counts support this clone. The gene calls are TRBV18 and TRBJ2-1, with 9 bases lining up with TRBD2. Unmatched junction bases numbered 6, after V lost 6 bases and J lost 3 bases. This CDR3 spans 15 amino acids. Germline V gene sequence: CDR1 KGHSH, CDR2 LQKENI. The DNA of the CDR3 is TGTGCCAGCTCCCGGGGGACTAGCAGCTACAATGAGCAGTTCTTC. This gives the protein CASSRGTSSYNEQFF.